Each of the 22 T cell receptor beta chains below was sequenced from the same sample in a study of cytomegalovirus exposure and HLA in healthy donors. The PCR made use of 60 Vbeta and 13 Jbeta primers. Libraries were prepared by immunoSEQ multiplex PCR; TCRdb keeps only in-frame clonotypes and omits some of them. The sample consists of 150,000 to 200,000 clones, 65% to 90% of them appearing once. Sequenced material: PBMCs. All receptors come from a man in his fifties in good health and CMV-seropositive.

The rearrangement links TRBV5-1 to TRBJ2-7; D might be TRBD2 (5 bases). This CDR3 comprises 14 residues. Per the germline V gene, CDR1 is SGHRS and CDR2 is YFSETQ. V lost 4 bases, J lost 5 bases, and 16 bases lay in between. The CDR3 DNA follows: TGCGCCAGCAGCCCCCGGACTTATCCTGACGAGCAGTACTTC. Encoded protein: CASSPRTYPDEQYF.

The chain employs TRBV11-3 and TRBJ2-5; TRBD2 matches at 9 bases. CDR3 length: 17 residues. CDR1 is SGHNT and CDR2 is YENEEA in the germline V gene. V shed 1 base and J 0 bases; nucleotides not matched to a gene: 6. The CDR3 loop reads CASSLVLAGRYQETQYF. The CDR3 bases are TGTGCCAGCAGCTTAGTTCTAGCGGGAAGGTACCAAGAGACCCAGTACTTC.

This sequence joins TRBV19 and TRBJ1-3; 8 bases map to TRBD1. In germline, CDR1 is LNHDA, CDR2 SQIVND (reference sequence). The trim removed 5 bases at V and 0 bases at J, leaving 3 bases unmatched. This CDR3 spans 15 amino acids. The CDR3 loop is CASSPRGPSGNTIYF. The CDR3 DNA follows: TGTGCCAGTAGTCCCAGGGGGCCCTCTGGAAACACCATATATTTT.

The chain combines TRBV2 with TRBJ2-3; 7 nucleotides match TRBD1. CDR1 SNHLY and CDR2 FYNNEI come from the germline V gene. This CDR3 has 13 amino acids. Germline trimming cut 11 bases from V and 2 bases from J; bases unmatched to any gene: 7. The CDR3 nucleotides read TGTGCCGTACCGGGACAGCTCACAGATACGCAGTATTTT. It codes for CAVPGQLTDTQYF.

This rearrangement joins TRBV5-1 to TRBJ1-1; 8 bases align to TRBD1. CDR1 SGHRS and CDR2 YFSETQ come from the germline V gene. CDR3 length: 17 residues. The ends lost 0 bases at V and 4 bases at J; junction bases unmatched: 11. Here the CDR3 reads CASSLARVGTGVTEAFF. As DNA, the CDR3 is TGCGCCAGCAGCTTGGCCAGGGTAGGGACAGGAGTCACTGAAGCTTTCTTT.

This sequence joins TRBV4-1 and TRBJ1-1; D is unclear. The CDR3 loop spans 15 amino acids. V was pared by 1 base and J by 5 bases, with 14 bases between. Germline lookup yields CDR1 MGHRA and CDR2 YSYEKL. The CDR3 sequence: CASSQVASRVTEAFF. The CDR3 bases are TGCGCCAGCAGCCAAGTGGCTTCGAGGGTAACTGAAGCTTTCTTT.

This clone came up once. The rearrangement uses TRBV11-2 and TRBJ2-7; possible D gene TRBD2, 6 bases. Germline V gene sequence: CDR1 SGHAT, CDR2 FQNNGV. This CDR3 has 16 residues. Trimming removed 3 bases at V and 6 bases at J, with 21 bases between. The CDR3 region has the DNA TGTGCCAGCAGCTTGACTCTCGGGGGAGCCAAGCGCGAGCAGTACTTC. Protein: CASSLTLGGAKREQYF.

This clone has just one count. At one end the junction does not follow the germline gene, possibly because of a read error. The J gene is TRBJ1-5, the V gene TRBV7-6; a weak D match, TRBD1 (5 bases). Germline V gives CDR1 SGHVS, CDR2 FNYEAQ. The CDR3 covers 13 residues. The CDR3 nucleotides read TGTGCTAGCAGCTTAGGGGCCGGTGGGCCCCAGCATTTT. This translates into CASSLGAGGPQHF. The entire variable domain, with the rest obtained from reference TRBV7-6 and TRBJ1-5, is as follows: GAGVSQSPRYKVTKRGQDVALRCDPISGHVSLYWYRQALGQGPEFLTYFNYEAQQDKSGLPNDRFSAERPEGSISTLTIQRTEQRDSAMYRCASSLGAGGPQHFGDGTRLSIL.

The rearrangement uses TRBV19 and TRBJ2-4; D call uncertain. Trimming took off 2 bases at V and 3 bases at J, with 8 bases between the two ends. Germline lookup yields CDR1 LNHDA and CDR2 SQIVND (reference sequence). The CDR3 is made up of 14 amino acids. The DNA for the CDR3 is TGTGCCAGTAGTATAACGGGTCACAAAAACATTCAGTACTTC. Its translation: CASSITGHKNIQYF.

The chain joins TRBV19 to TRBJ2-5; 13 nucleotides match TRBD2. The V gene end was trimmed by 1 base and the J gene end by 5 bases; junction bases not matched to a gene: 10. CDR1 is LNHDA and CDR2 is SQIVND in the germline V gene (reference sequence). This CDR3 contains 18 residues. CDR3 sequence (DNA): TGTGCCAGTAGTATAGGGCGTAGAGGACTAGCGGGAGAGGAGACCCAGTACTTC. It encodes CASSIGRRGLAGEETQYF.

The chain combines TRBV10-3 with TRBJ2-3, with 11 bases identical to TRBD2. With 3 bases clipped from V and 10 bases from J, the junction kept 15 bases outside the gene matches. The CDR3 runs to 17 residues. CDR1 is ENHRY and CDR2 is SYGVKD in the germline V gene. The CDR3 DNA reads as TGTGCCATCAGTGAATACGAGGGGCTAGCGGGGGGCACGCCGCAGTATTTT. Protein sequence: CAISEYEGLAGGTPQYF.

V usage is TRBV5-6 and J usage is TRBJ2-7; D unresolved. Germline V gene lookup returns CDR1 SGHDT and CDR2 YYEEEE. This CDR3 has 14 amino acids. The V end was cut by 2 bases, the J end by 0 bases, with 9 bases between. CDR3 residues: CASSFQQSSYEQYF. The CDR3 DNA reads as TGTGCCAGCAGCTTTCAACAGTCCTCCTACGAGCAGTACTTC.

The chain joins TRBV18 to TRBJ1-1; D perhaps matches TRBD1 (5 bases). The CDR3 runs 14 residues. The germline CDR1 and CDR2 sequences are KGHSH and LQKENI. V lost 5 bases, J lost 4 bases, and 14 bases lay in between. The CDR3 sequence is CASSGMGQGTEAFF. In DNA form, the CDR3 reads TGTGCCAGCTCAGGGATGGGGCAGGGCACTGAAGCTTTCTTT.

The chain couples TRBV4-2 to TRBJ2-7; D call uncertain. In germline, CDR1 is LGHNA, CDR2 YNFKEQ. Trimming stripped 4 bases from V and 3 bases from J, with 13 bases between. The CDR3 is 14 amino acids. CDR3 protein: CASSPTAGSYEQYF. The CDR3 nucleotides read TGTGCCAGCAGCCCAACGGCAGGTAGCTACGAGCAGTACTTC.

The genes are TRBV29-1 and TRBJ2-1; 13 bases fit TRBD2. J lost 1 base, V lost 0 bases, and 3 bases had no gene match. Looked up from germline, CDR1 is SQVTM and CDR2 is ANQGSEA. CDR3 length: 17 amino acids. The CDR3 protein is CSVEDPTSGRSYNEQFF. CDR3 DNA sequence: TGCAGCGTTGAAGACCCGACTAGCGGGAGGTCCTACAATGAGCAGTTCTTC.

Here the CDR3 reads CASSLALLAGGEETQYF. In DNA form, the CDR3 reads TGTGCCAGCAGCTTGGCTCTTCTAGCGGGGGGTGAAGAGACCCAGTACTTC. The chain links TRBV5-6 to TRBJ2-5, with 11 positions matching TRBD2. Trimming cost V 0 bases and J 3 bases; bases outside gene matches: 7. The germline gives CDR1 SGHDT, CDR2 YYEEEE. This CDR3 is built from 17 residues.

On this clone: The final CDR3 position lacks the conserved phenylalanine or tryptophan, pointing to a likely read error. It is unclear where the CDR3 begins or ends on the DNA, so no DNA is shown, and the CDR3 is as TCRdb lists it. V is TRBV18 and J is TRBJ2-4; the D call of TRBD1 is as the table states it, not checked on the DNA. The CDR3 spans 13 amino acids, including both terminal residues. Germline assignment: CDR1 KGHSH and CDR2 LQKENI. CDR3 amino acids: CASSPDSYSYSTL.

This chain links TRBV7-6 with TRBJ2-5; a possible D gene is TRBD1 (6 bases). CDR1 and CDR2 (germline): SGHVS, FNYEAQ. The CDR3 totals 18 residues. Trimming took off 2 bases at V and 5 bases at J, with 24 bases between the two ends. The chain's CDR3 is CASSLRRYGTQEEETQYF. As DNA, the CDR3 is TGTGCCAGCAGCTTACGGAGATATGGGACACAAGAAGAGGAGACCCAGTACTTC.

Regarding this clone: The junction differs from germline at one of its ends, possibly a read error. The chain combines TRBV9 with TRBJ1-4; TRBD1 might be the D (6 bases). There are 14 residues in the CDR3. Per the germline V gene, CDR1 is SGDLS and CDR2 is YYNGEE. The CDR3 loop is CASSVGAGEGKLLF. DNA of the CDR3: TGTGCCAGCAGCGTAGGGGCAGGGGAGGGAAAACTGCTTTTT.

The rearrangement links TRBV19 to TRBJ1-2, with TRBD1 as a possible D gene (6 bases). Germline V lookup: CDR1 LNHDA, CDR2 SQIVND (reference sequence). V dropped 9 bases and J dropped 4 bases, with 15 bases sitting between them. CDR3 length: 13 residues. The DNA of the CDR3 is TGTGCCAGCAGAGGTCAGGGGTTCTATGGCTACACCTTC. It specifies CASRGQGFYGYTF. Using reference TRBV19 and TRBJ1-2 for the parts outside the CDR3, the full variable domain is DGGITQSPKYLFRKEGQNVTLSCEQNLNHDAMYWYRQDPGQGLRLIYYSQIVNDFQKGDIAEGYSVSREKKESFPLTVTSAQKNPTAFYLCASRGQGFYGYTFGSGTRLTVV.

The chain couples TRBV5-4 to TRBJ2-3; TRBD2 matches 8 bases. From germline, CDR1 is SGHNT and CDR2 YYREEE (reference sequence). Trimming cost V 4 bases and J 4 bases; bases outside gene matches: 8. The CDR3 loop spans 15 amino acids. This CDR3 is CASSRVAGGADTQYF. The CDR3 nucleotides are TGTGCCAGCAGCCGTGTTGCGGGGGGCGCAGATACGCAGTATTTT.

This rearrangement joins TRBV19 to TRBJ1-2, with D uncertain. CDR1 LNHDA and CDR2 SQIVND come from the germline V gene (reference sequence). V was trimmed by 10 bases and J by 2 bases, leaving 5 bases between them. CDR3 length: 10 residues. Written as DNA, the CDR3 is TGTGCCACACGGAACTATGGCTACACCTTC. This translates into CATRNYGYTF.